The 21 T cell receptor beta chains in this list originate from one sample, sequenced in a study of blood T cell repertoires in COVID-19. The table came from immunoSEQ multiplex PCR; TCRdb's copy has only in-frame clones and leaves some out. The sample yields roughly 31,000 clones, roughly nine tenths seen once. Sequencing was carried out using peripheral blood. The receptor set was obtained from a human donor with active COVID-19. The donor label of this sample is uncertain.

The chain has TRBV5-6 and TRBJ1-3; tentative D call: TRBD1 (6 bases). Germline V CDR1 and CDR2: SGHDT, YYEEEE. The CDR3 is 16 residues long. Trimming pared 3 bases from V and 0 bases from J, leaving 13 bases between. The CDR3 sequence is CASSWGPDASGNTIYF. For the CDR3, the DNA is TGTGCCAGCAGCTGGGGGCCGGACGCCTCTGGAAACACCATATATTTT.

This clone was counted a single time. The rearrangement links TRBV3-1 (or the pseudogene TRBV3-2) to TRBJ2-7, with 10 bases matching TRBD2. The CDR3 sequence is 14 residues long. CDR1 is LGHDT, CDR2 YNNKEL, per germline (reference sequence). V lost 6 bases and J lost 1; bases outside the gene matches: 3. The CDR3 loop reads CASRASGGSYEQYF. CDR3 coding DNA: TGTGCCAGCAGGGCTAGCGGGGGATCCTACGAGCAGTACTTC.

The chain recombines TRBV7-2 with TRBJ2-7, with D perhaps TRBD1 (7 bases). CDR3 length: 13 residues. V lost 5 bases to trimming and J lost 7 bases, with 15 bases between them. Germline lookup yields CDR1 SGHTA and CDR2 FQGNSA. CDR3: CASSQGGFGEQYF. CDR3 bases: TGTGCCAGCAGCCAGGGGGGATTTGGGGAGCAGTACTTC.

This clone came up once. This chain uses TRBV2 with TRBJ2-7, with 8 bases fitting TRBD2. The junction had 2 bases not matched to a gene; V was cut back by 5 bases and J by 2 bases. The germline V gene has CDR1 SNHLY and CDR2 FYNNEI. This CDR3 has 13 residues. The CDR3 region has the DNA TGTGCCAGCAGTCCGGGACTAGCCTACGAGCAGTACTTC. Protein product: CASSPGLAYEQYF.

The J gene is TRBJ1-4, the V gene TRBV19; the D is unclear. The CDR3 is made up of 14 amino acids. With 2 bases removed from V and 8 bases from J, the gap between germline ends came to 12 bases. Germline V gene lookup returns CDR1 LNHDA and CDR2 SQIVND (reference sequence). Here the CDR3 reads CASSITPGREKLFF. Here the CDR3 DNA reads TGTGCCAGTAGTATAACGCCAGGCCGGGAAAAACTGTTTTTT.

The gene calls are TRBV19 and TRBJ2-1; TRBD2 aligns across 9 bases. Germline V CDR1 and CDR2: LNHDA, SQIVND (reference sequence). V was pared by 7 bases and J by 12 bases, with 16 bases of the junction left unmatched. There are 15 residues in the CDR3. The CDR3, as DNA: TGTGCCAGTACGACGGCAGCGGGAGGACTTTTGATGCAGTTCTTC. Translating gives CASTTAAGGLLMQFF.

The chain carries TRBV30 and TRBJ1-3; D possibly corresponds to TRBD1 (5 bases). Germline assignment: CDR1 GTSNPN and CDR2 SVGIG (reference sequence). This CDR3 is 15 amino acids long. V gave up 0 bases and J gave up 0 bases, with 9 bases separating them. CDR3 in amino acids: CAWSVAGLSGNTIYF. The CDR3 DNA is TGTGCCTGGAGTGTAGCGGGGCTCTCTGGAAACACCATATATTTT.

The chain employs TRBV3-1 (or the pseudogene TRBV3-2) and TRBJ1-1; maybe TRBD1 (5 bases). Trimming removed 2 bases at V and 1 base at J, with 14 bases between. There are 16 residues in the CDR3. Per the germline V gene, CDR1 is LGHDT and CDR2 is YNNKEL (reference sequence). The CDR3, as DNA: TGTGCCAGCAGCCAAATCGGGAGGGGCCGGAACACTGAAGCTTTCTTT. This codes for CASSQIGRGRNTEAFF.

The V gene is TRBV5-1, the J gene TRBJ2-7; 7 bases align to TRBD1. Germline V gene sequence: CDR1 SGHRS, CDR2 YFSETQ. The CDR3 totals 13 residues. The ends lost 4 bases at V and 9 bases at J; junction bases unmatched: 10. CDR3 DNA sequence: TGCGCCAGCAGCCAGACAGGGCTAAATGCGCAGTACTTC. It encodes CASSQTGLNAQYF.

V and J are TRBV5-3 and TRBJ2-6, with D maybe TRBD2 (5 bases). TRBV5-3 is noted as an ORF with a role that remains uncertain. V was shortened by 0 bases and J by 0 bases, with 25 bases between the two germline ends. This CDR3 comprises 22 residues. The CDR3 DNA is TGTGCCAGAAGCTTGGCTGTTTTCGGAATGGACTTCCCCACCTCTGGGGCCAACGTCCTGACTTTC. Translated: CARSLAVFGMDFPTSGANVLTF.

The chain is built from TRBV15 and TRBJ1-1; D call uncertain. V gave up 4 bases and J gave up 1 base, with 10 bases separating them. CDR1 is LNHNV, CDR2 YYDKDF, per germline (reference sequence). This CDR3 is built from 14 residues. CDR3 in amino acids: CATSKRFPNTEAFF. The CDR3 DNA reads TGTGCCACCAGCAAGAGGTTTCCGAACACTGAAGCTTTCTTT.

This chain uses TRBV19 with TRBJ2-7; 9 bases are a match to TRBD1. The CDR3 runs 14 residues. V lost 4 bases and J lost 4; bases outside the gene matches: 5. In germline, CDR1 is LNHDA, CDR2 SQIVND (reference sequence). This chain's CDR3 is CASSTYRGRYEQYF. CDR3 DNA sequence: TGTGCCAGTAGTACATACAGGGGGCGATACGAGCAGTACTTC.

The V and J genes are TRBV12-3 or TRBV12-4 and TRBJ2-2; TRBD1 matches at 7 bases. CDR3 size: 12 residues. Unmatched junction bases numbered 8, after V lost 6 bases and J lost 13 bases. The CDR3 nucleotides are TGTGCCAGCAGCGGGACAGTTCTAGGGCTGTTTTTT. Translating gives CASSGTVLGLFF.

V and J are TRBV7-9 and TRBJ1-6; 11 bases map to TRBD1. The junction had 2 bases not matched to a gene; V was cut back by 4 bases and J by 6 bases. CDR3 size: 15 residues. Germline CDR1 is SEHNR and CDR2 is FQNEAQ (reference sequence). The CDR3 bases are TGTGCCAGCAGCTGGGACAGGGGGTTTAATTCACCCCTCCACTTT. Protein: CASSWDRGFNSPLHF.

The chain couples TRBV9 to TRBJ2-1, with TRBD2 matching 8 bases. V shed 4 bases and J 0 bases; nucleotides not matched to a gene: 18. CDR1 is SGDLS, CDR2 YYNGEE, per germline. The CDR3 covers 20 residues. CDR3: CASSPRTSQIRYSSYNEQFF. DNA for the CDR3: TGTGCCAGCAGCCCGAGGACTAGCCAAATCCGCTATAGCTCCTACAATGAGCAGTTCTTC.

The J gene is TRBJ2-3, the V gene TRBV9; TRBD2 matches at 10 bases. Germline lookup yields CDR1 SGDLS and CDR2 YYNGEE. V trimming: 0 bases; J trimming: 5 bases; junction bases outside the gene matches: 6. This CDR3 has 16 residues. This CDR3 reads CASSVGASGSRDTQYF. The CDR3 DNA reads TGTGCCAGCAGCGTAGGAGCTAGCGGGAGTCGAGATACGCAGTATTTT.

V gene TRBV27 combines with J gene TRBJ1-3; TRBD1 matches at 7 bases. The CDR3 extends over 14 amino acids. CDR1 and CDR2 from the germline V gene are MNHEY and SMNVEV (reference sequence). V shed 5 bases and J 0 bases; nucleotides not matched to a gene: 1. The CDR3 region is CASSHRGSGNTIYF. The CDR3 nucleotides read TGTGCCAGCAGTCACAGGGGCTCTGGAAACACCATATATTTT.

V and J are TRBV2 and TRBJ1-2; 7 bases are shared with TRBD1. This CDR3 contains 13 residues. Trimming removed 5 bases from V and 8 bases from J; junction bases left unmatched: 8. Germline V gives CDR1 SNHLY, CDR2 FYNNEI. The CDR3 DNA reads TGTGCCAGCAGTCCAACAACAGGGGTCGGCTACACCTTC. As protein: CASSPTTGVGYTF.

The chain couples TRBV3-1 (or the pseudogene TRBV3-2) to TRBJ2-2; 13 bases are a match to TRBD2. The ends lost 3 bases at V and 6 bases at J; junction bases unmatched: 7. Germline CDR1 and CDR2: LGHDT and YNNKEL (reference sequence). The CDR3 length is 17 residues. The CDR3 sequence is CASSQLLAGGVPGELFF. The CDR3 nucleotides read TGTGCCAGCAGCCAGCTACTAGCGGGAGGGGTACCCGGGGAGCTGTTTTTT.

The J gene is TRBJ1-6, the V gene TRBV21-1; no check of the table's D call, TRBD1, against the DNA was made. TRBV21-1 is classified as a pseudogene. CDR3 length: 18 amino acids. In nucleotides, the CDR3 is TGTGCCAGCAGCAAACCGGGACAGGGGGGACCCTATAATTCACCCCTCCACTTT. This translates into CASSKPGQGGPYNSPLHF.

This chain links TRBV7-3 with TRBJ2-5; 14 bases fit TRBD2. The CDR3 extends over 16 amino acids. The V gene's germline CDR1 is SGHTA and CDR2 FQGTGA. The ends lost 5 bases at V and 5 bases at J; junction bases unmatched: 7. The CDR3 protein is CASSLRLAGGRETQYF. The DNA of the CDR3 is TGTGCCAGCAGCCTCCGACTAGCGGGGGGGCGGGAGACCCAGTACTTC.